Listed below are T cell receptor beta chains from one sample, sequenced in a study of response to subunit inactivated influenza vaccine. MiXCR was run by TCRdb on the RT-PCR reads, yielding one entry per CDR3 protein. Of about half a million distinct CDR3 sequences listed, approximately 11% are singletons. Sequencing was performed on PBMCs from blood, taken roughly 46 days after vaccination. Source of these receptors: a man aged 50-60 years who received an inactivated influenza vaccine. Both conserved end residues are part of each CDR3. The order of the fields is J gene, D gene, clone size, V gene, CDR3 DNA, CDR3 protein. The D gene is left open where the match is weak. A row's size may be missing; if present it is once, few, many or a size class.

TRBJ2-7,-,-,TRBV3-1,TGTGCCAGCAGCCACAGGACAGTTGGATCCTACGAGCAGTACTTC,CASSHRTVGSYEQYF
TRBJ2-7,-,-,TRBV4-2,TGTGCCAGCAGCCAGGTGGTGGAAACCTACGAGCAGTACTTC,CASSQVVETYEQYF
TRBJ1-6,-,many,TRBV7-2,TGTGCCAGCAGCACCGGTAATTCACCCCTCCACTTT,CASSTGNSPLHF
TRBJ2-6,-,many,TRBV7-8,TGTGCCAGCAAGCCGGACCCCTCTTTCAACGTCCTGACTTTC,CASKPDPSFNVLTF
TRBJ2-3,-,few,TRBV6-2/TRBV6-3,TGTGCCAGCAGTTACGCAAGCACAGATACGCAGTATTTT,CASSYASTDTQYF
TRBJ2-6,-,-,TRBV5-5,TGTGCCAGCAGCTTGCGGGTGGTTAGTATGGGGGCCAACGTCCTGACTTTC,CASSLRVVSMGANVLTF
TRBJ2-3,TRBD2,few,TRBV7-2,TGTGCCAGCAGCTTATGGTCTGCGGGAGTAGGAGATACGCAGTATTTT,CASSLWSAGVGDTQYF
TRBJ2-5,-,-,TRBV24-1,TGTGCCACCAGTGGCCTGGGCATGGAAGAGACCCAGTACTTC,CATSGLGMEETQYF
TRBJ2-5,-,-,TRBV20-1,TGCAGTGCTAAGCGGACCTTCCAAGAGACCCAGTACTTC,CSAKRTFQETQYF
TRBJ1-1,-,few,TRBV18,TGTGCCAGCTCAACAGGCAGGGGTACCACTGAAGCTTTCTTT,CASSTGRGTTEAFF
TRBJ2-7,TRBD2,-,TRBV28,TGTGCCAGCAGTCTATCGACTAGCGGGGGGGCCTACGAGCAGTACTTC,CASSLSTSGGAYEQYF
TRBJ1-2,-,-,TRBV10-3,TGTGCCAATAAGGGGGACCGGTGGGTCTATGGCTACACCTTC,CANKGDRWVYGYTF
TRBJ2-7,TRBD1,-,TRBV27,TGTGCCAGCAGCCTGGTCGGGACAGGGCTCTACGAGCAGTACTTC,CASSLVGTGLYEQYF
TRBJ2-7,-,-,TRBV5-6,TGTGCCAGCAGCTCTGCCGACAGGCTAACGTCCTACGAGCAGTACTTC,CASSSADRLTSYEQYF
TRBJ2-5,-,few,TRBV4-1,TGCGCCAGCAGCCAGGTCCGTCAAGAGACCCAGTACTTC,CASSQVRQETQYF
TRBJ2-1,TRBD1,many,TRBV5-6,TGTGCCAGCAGCTTGTTCATCTCGGGACAGGGGCCAGCCAATGAGCAGTTCTTC,CASSLFISGQGPANEQFF